This T cell receptor (beta chain) is drawn from a study of blood T cells in healthy people across ages. Study conclusions and caveats: Estimates of total diversity, which came from one million sequenced T cells, were considered to be underestimates.

The second PCR ran about 6 to 11 cycles with a sample-barcoded 5' primer and J-beta primers. TCRdb reprocessed the 5' RACE reads with MiXCR, giving one entry per CDR3 protein. The data contain some 800,000 distinct CDR3 sequences, around a quarter of them singletons. For this clonotype: As yet, its antigen is unknown.

V was clipped by 0 bases and J by 6 bases; unmatched bases: 4. The CDR3 contains 15 residues. Germline CDR1 SGHTA, CDR2 FQGNSA. Per-sample yields of isolated PBMCs were at least 6.5 million. These records were also assigned to another study, of T cells of mothers and their children. That publication notes: The cDNA synthesis received all extracted RNA, at 1.5 ug per 15 ul.

V and J are TRBV7-2 and TRBJ2-5; 10 bases map to TRBD1. The source material was blood. The TCR was taken from a boy younger than 18 in good health. CDR3 in DNA: TGTGCCAGCAGCTTAGCGACAGGGGGCCCGAAGACCCAGTACTTC. It encodes CASSLATGGPKTQYF.